The 26 T cell receptor beta chains below come from one sample, sequenced in a study of CD8 T cells in ankylosing spondylitis (dated by TCRdb to about 2017). The library was prepared using 5' RACE. The sequencing machine was an Illumina HiSeq 2500. The public reads were reanalyzed by TCRdb: fastp trimming at Q25, MiXCR alignment, in-frame beta chains only. Every entry covers one CDR3 protein and lists the most common genes and DNA from its rows. The sample table records roughly 230,000 distinct CDR3 sequences; 15% to 20% of these occur just once. Less than 35% of the sample is held by the ten biggest clonotypes. Sequencing was carried out using blood, either unsorted or a sorted T cell fraction (not recorded which). Receptor source: a male donor with ankylosing spondylitis or in good health (not recorded which).

The CDR3 protein is CASSGKGLAGDGSYNEQFF. As DNA, the CDR3 is TGTGCCAGCAGCGGAAAGGGGCTAGCGGGAGATGGATCCTACAATGAGCAGTTCTTC. The chain links TRBV11-2 to TRBJ2-1; 10 nucleotides line up with TRBD2. Trimming cost V 5 bases and J 1 base; bases outside gene matches: 14. Germline V CDR1 and CDR2: SGHAT, FQNNGV. The CDR3 contains 19 residues.

This chain connects TRBV12-3 or TRBV12-4 to TRBJ2-1, with 7 nucleotides matching TRBD2. This CDR3 is built from 15 residues. V dropped 2 bases and J dropped 9; count of bases not matched to a gene: 10. CDR3 coding DNA: TGTGCCAGCAGTTTACACCGGGACTATGAGCTTGAGCAGTTCTTC. This sequence encodes CASSLHRDYELEQFF.

This clonotype appeared many times. This chain joins TRBV4-1 and TRBJ2-7; D possibly corresponds to TRBD2 (6 bases). The CDR3 totals 16 residues. CDR1 is MGHRA, CDR2 YSYEKL, per germline. Between the trimmed V and J ends, which lost 0 bases and 4 bases, there was a span of 16 bases. The DNA for the CDR3 is TGCGCCAGCAGCCAAGATGGGTTTAGGGGAGGATACGAGCAGTACTTC. Amino acid sequence: CASSQDGFRGGYEQYF.

The chain carries TRBV28 and TRBJ2-6; 12 positions match TRBD1. The junction had 16 bases not matched to a gene; V was cut back by 5 bases and J by 2 bases. The CDR3 is 21 amino acids. Germline CDR1 is MDHEN and CDR2 is SYDVKM. The CDR3 coding sequence is TGTGCCAGCAGTGGGAACCGGGACAGGGGGCAATTCGGAACTGGGGCCAACGTCCTGACTTTC. This codes for CASSGNRDRGQFGTGANVLTF.

This clonotype was counted between two and nine times. The chain employs TRBV5-1 and TRBJ2-1, with 10 bases identical to TRBD1. Germline V gene data show CDR1 as SGHRS and CDR2 as YFSETQ. Trimming at V came to 4 bases and at J to 7 bases, leaving 11 bases not matched to a gene. The CDR3 runs 16 residues. The DNA for the CDR3 is TGCGCCAGCAGCCTGTGGACAGGGGGTCCTGTGAATGAGCAGTTCTTC. This gives the protein CASSLWTGGPVNEQFF.

This clonotype was counted only a few times. The V call is TRBV25-1, the J call TRBJ2-3; D is possibly TRBD2 (5 bases). Germline loops: CDR1 MGHDK, CDR2 SYGVNS. Trimming pared 1 base from V and 1 base from J, leaving 6 bases between. The CDR3 is 14 residues long. CDR3 amino acids: CASSEWGGTDTQYF. The CDR3 DNA follows: TGTGCCAGCAGTGAATGGGGAGGCACAGATACGCAGTATTTT.

This chain joins TRBV6-5 and TRBJ2-2; 7 bases are a match to TRBD2. Trimming cost V 1 base and J 6 bases; bases outside gene matches: 11. CDR1 and CDR2 (germline): MNHEY, SVGAGI. This CDR3 has 17 residues. The chain's CDR3 is CASSYWASGRKPGELFF. In DNA form, the CDR3 reads TGTGCCAGCAGTTACTGGGCTAGCGGCCGTAAGCCCGGGGAGCTGTTTTTT.

The genes are TRBV4-1 and TRBJ2-5, with D perhaps TRBD1 (5 bases). Germline CDR1 and CDR2: MGHRA and YSYEKL. The CDR3 covers 14 residues. V was trimmed by 1 base and J by 5 bases, leaving 11 bases between them. CDR3 nucleotide sequence: TGCGCCAGCAGCCAAGTTCAGGGTATGGAGACCCAGTACTTC. It yields the protein CASSQVQGMETQYF.

This clonotype was picked up many times. V usage is TRBV5-6 and J usage is TRBJ2-7; TRBD1 aligns across 8 bases. The CDR3 runs to 14 residues. The germline V gene encodes CDR1 SGHDT and CDR2 YYEEEE. Trimming removed 5 bases from V and 2 bases from J; junction bases left unmatched: 6. The CDR3 nucleotides are TGTGCCAGCAGTTACGGACAGGGCCCCTACGAGCAGTACTTC. It is translated as CASSYGQGPYEQYF.

Many counts were recorded for this clonotype. This rearrangement joins TRBV15 to TRBJ1-5; a weak D match, TRBD1 (5 bases). Looked up from germline, CDR1 is LNHNV and CDR2 is YYDKDF (reference sequence). The CDR3 is 15 residues long. The ends were cut back, 2 bases at V and 6 bases at J, with 14 bases in the middle. This CDR3 is CATSRNQGSTQPQHF. Written as DNA, the CDR3 is TGTGCCACCAGCAGAAACCAGGGCTCTACTCAGCCCCAGCATTTT.

The sample holds one count of this clonotype. J is TRBJ2-2 and V is TRBV29-1, with D perhaps matching TRBD1 (6 bases). This CDR3 spans 13 amino acids. Germline values: CDR1 SQVTM, CDR2 ANQGSEA. V was clipped by 7 bases and J by 1 base, with 10 bases between them. CDR3 region: CSGTGQNTGELFF. The CDR3 DNA reads as TGCAGCGGCACAGGGCAGAACACCGGGGAGCTGTTTTTT.

V is TRBV6-5 and J is TRBJ2-6; D uncertain. The CDR3 consists of 16 residues. The germline V gene has CDR1 MNHEY and CDR2 SVGAGI. V was shortened by 0 bases and J by 0 bases, with 6 bases between the two germline ends. CDR3 region: CASSYSRVSGANVLTF. DNA of the CDR3: TGTGCCAGCAGTTACTCAAGGGTCTCTGGGGCCAACGTCCTGACTTTC.

This clonotype was counted a few times. The chain links TRBV20-1 to TRBJ2-7; the D is unclear. The germline V gene encodes CDR1 DFQATT and CDR2 SNEGSKA (reference sequence). Trimming cost V 5 bases and J 3 bases, with 8 bases left between them. CDR3 length: 11 amino acids. CDR3 in amino acids: CSAGVYYEQYF. CDR3 DNA: TGCAGTGCTGGGGTGTACTACGAGCAGTACTTC.

This clonotype has a handful of counts. CDR3 DNA sequence: TGCAGCGTTGAAGATCTAACTAGCACAGATACGCAGTATTTT. It encodes CSVEDLTSTDTQYF. The rearrangement links TRBV29-1 to TRBJ2-3, with D uncertain. Per germline, CDR1 SQVTM and CDR2 ANQGSEA. Trimming shortened V by 0 bases and J by 0 bases, and 7 bases separated the two germline ends. The CDR3 runs 14 residues.

The sample holds a few counts of this clonotype. This chain joins TRBV6-1 and TRBJ2-3; D uncertain. Per germline, CDR1 MNHNS and CDR2 SASEGT. Trimming removed 7 bases at V and 0 bases at J, with 14 bases between. The CDR3 loop spans 15 amino acids. DNA of the CDR3: TGTGCCAGCAACGGGCTTTCCTCTAGCACAGATACGCAGTATTTT. It specifies CASNGLSSSTDTQYF.

This clonotype was found a few times. CDR3 residues: CASSSGLSTYEQYF. The CDR3 nucleotides are TGTGCCAGCAGCTCGGGGTTGAGCACCTACGAGCAGTACTTC. This chain links TRBV7-2 with TRBJ2-7; TRBD2 might be the D (5 bases). V was cut by 4 bases and J by 2 bases, with 12 bases left in between. The CDR3 extends over 14 amino acids. The germline V gene has CDR1 SGHTA and CDR2 FQGNSA. The full variable domain, completed using reference TRBV7-2 and TRBJ2-7, is GAGVSQSPSNKVTEKGKDVELRCDPISGHTALYWYRQSLGQGLEFLIYFQGNSAPDKSGLPSDRFSAERTGGSVSTLTIQRTQQEDSAVYLCASSSGLSTYEQYFGPGTRLTVT.

The chain uses TRBV12-3 or TRBV12-4 and TRBJ2-5; 8 bases fit TRBD2. The CDR3 contains 15 residues. Unmatched junction bases numbered 16, after V lost 7 bases and J lost 9 bases. CDR3 protein: CASTSGAGGREAQYF. The CDR3, as DNA: TGTGCCAGCACTTCGGGTGCGGGAGGAAGGGAGGCCCAGTACTTC.

This clonotype has a count of ten or more. This chain uses TRBV11-2 with TRBJ1-2; D uncertain. Trimming removed 1 base from V and 3 bases from J, with 9 bases in between. The CDR3 consists of 14 residues. Germline V gene data show CDR1 as SGHAT and CDR2 as FQNNGV. As DNA, the CDR3 is TGTGCCAGCAGCTTAGCCCCCAGCTACTATGGCTACACCTTC. Its protein product is CASSLAPSYYGYTF.

With regard to this clonotype: A clone one base away is much larger, so this may be a read error. The V gene is TRBV5-1, the J gene TRBJ2-5, with D possibly being TRBD2 (5 bases). In germline, CDR1 is SGHRS, CDR2 YFSETQ. The CDR3 runs 14 residues. Trimming took 4 bases from V and 4 from J, leaving 14 bases between them. The CDR3 reads CASSLRDNGETQYF. CDR3 coding DNA: TGCGCCAGCAGCCTCCGGGATAATGGAGAGACCCAGTACTTC.

V gene TRBV7-8 combines with J gene TRBJ2-5; D is perhaps TRBD1 or TRBD2 (5 bases each). Germline loops: CDR1 SGHVS, CDR2 FQNEAQ. The CDR3 sequence is 14 residues long. Trimming left V 7 bases short and J 5 bases short, with 17 bases between. CDR3 DNA sequence: TGTGCCAGCACCTCGATGGGACCTGGGGAGACCCAGTACTTC. The encoded protein is CASTSMGPGETQYF.

V and J are TRBV4-3 and TRBJ2-3, with 7 bases identical to TRBD2. Trimming took 0 bases from V and 8 from J; bases not matched to a gene: 8. The CDR3 length is 15 residues. The germline V gene has CDR1 LGHNA and CDR2 YSLEER. CDR3 amino acids: CASSQETGLGGTQYF. DNA for the CDR3: TGCGCCAGCAGCCAAGAGACCGGACTAGGCGGTACGCAGTATTTT.

This clonotype has a handful of counts. V and J are TRBV29-1 and TRBJ2-7, with D uncertain. V was trimmed by 5 bases and J by 4 bases, leaving 6 bases between them. The V gene's germline CDR1 is SQVTM and CDR2 ANQGSEA. The CDR3 sequence is 10 residues long. In DNA form, the CDR3 reads TGCAGCGTTCGCAATTACGAGCAGTACTTC. It translates to CSVRNYEQYF.

The V call is TRBV12-3 or TRBV12-4, the J call TRBJ1-1; 8 positions agree with TRBD1. CDR3 length equals 13 residues. The V and J ends lost 4 bases and 6 bases, in that order; junction bases with no gene match: 4. The CDR3 DNA sequence: TGTGCCAGCAGTTCTATCAGGGGGCCTGAAGCTTTCTTT. It specifies CASSSIRGPEAFF.

This clonotype was observed many times. The chain links TRBV27 to TRBJ2-7, with TRBD2 matching over 11 bases. The CDR3 spans 14 residues. The V gene's germline CDR1 is MNHEY and CDR2 SMNVEV (reference sequence). Trimming took 7 bases from V and 6 from J; bases not matched to a gene: 8. CDR3 sequence reads: CASTPGLAVGEQYF. The CDR3 coding sequence is TGTGCCAGCACACCGGGACTAGCGGTCGGCGAGCAGTACTTC.

This clonotype showed up just a few times. The chain carries TRBV4-3 and TRBJ2-1; 9 nucleotides agree with TRBD1. The CDR3 sequence is 15 residues long. Unmatched junction bases numbered 7, after V lost 4 bases and J lost 6 bases. CDR1 is LGHNA, CDR2 YSLEER, per germline. The CDR3 reads CASSPGQGETNEQFF. The CDR3 DNA sequence: TGCGCCAGCAGCCCGGGACAGGGAGAAACCAATGAGCAGTTCTTC.

The rearrangement uses TRBV9 and TRBJ2-2; no reliable D call. V lost 3 bases and J 5 bases, leaving 5 bases between the germline ends. Germline values: CDR1 SGDLS, CDR2 YYNGEE. CDR3 length: 12 amino acids. CDR3 sequence reads: CASSAWTGELFF. The CDR3 nucleotides read TGTGCCAGCAGCGCATGGACCGGGGAGCTGTTTTTT.